These 25 T cell receptor beta chains originate from one sample sequenced in a study of identical twins. TCRdb used MiXCR to reprocess the 5' RACE reads, holding one entry per CDR3 protein. The table records 500,000 to 550,000 distinct CDR3 sequences, around 24% of them present only once. This sample also belongs to another study, concerning yellow fever vaccine responses in identical twins.

The sequencing sample was made of CD4+ T cells sorted from blood. These receptors all come from a woman aged 18 to 35 in good health.

The genes are TRBV10-2 and TRBJ2-2, with 7 bases identical to TRBD2. This CDR3 spans 15 amino acids. After removal of 4 bases from V and 5 bases from J, the junction contained 7 bases not matched to a gene. From germline, CDR1 is WSHSY and CDR2 SAAADI. DNA of the CDR3: TGCGCCAGCAGTGTGAGCCCAGCGGGAACCGGGGAGCTGTTTTTT. Amino acids: CASSVSPAGTGELFF.

The chain joins TRBV7-9 to TRBJ2-5; 9 positions agree with TRBD1. With 3 bases clipped from V and 3 bases from J, the junction kept 2 bases outside the gene matches. CDR1 is SEHNR, CDR2 FQNEAQ, per germline (reference sequence). The CDR3 is 14 amino acids. The CDR3 sequence is CASSFGTGKETQYF. The DNA of the CDR3 is TGTGCCAGCAGCTTTGGGACAGGGAAAGAGACCCAGTACTTC.

This clonotype was seen only a few times. V gene TRBV27 combines with J gene TRBJ2-2; D remains ambiguous. Germline V gene lookup returns CDR1 MNHEY and CDR2 SMNVEV (reference sequence). CDR3 length: 14 amino acids. Between the trimmed V and J ends, which lost 6 bases and 7 bases, there was a span of 15 bases. CDR3 DNA sequence: TGTGCCAGCAGCCTCTTTTGGGGAAGCGGGGAGCTGTTTTTT. It translates to CASSLFWGSGELFF.

The sample holds a few counts of this clonotype. In DNA, the CDR3 is TGCAGTGCTAGAGATTCGGGGGCAGGAAAGAATCAGCCCCAGCATTTT. It is translated as CSARDSGAGKNQPQHF. The chain carries TRBV20-1 and TRBJ1-5, with D possibly being TRBD1 (6 bases). Germline V gene lookup returns CDR1 DFQATT and CDR2 SNEGSKA (reference sequence). The V gene lost 0 bases and the J gene lost 4 bases, with 16 bases spanning the gap. The CDR3 totals 16 residues.

This clonotype was counted a few times. The V and J genes are TRBV18 and TRBJ1-3; 7 nucleotides align to TRBD1. This CDR3 is built from 17 residues. CDR1 KGHSH and CDR2 LQKENI come from the germline V gene. The J segment lost 0 bases and the V segment lost 3 bases, leaving 8 bases of the junction unmatched. The CDR3 bases are TGTGCCAGCTCACCGCTCACCGGGACAGTCTCTGGAAACACCATATATTTT. Protein product: CASSPLTGTVSGNTIYF. Together with reference TRBV18 and TRBJ1-3, the CDR3 gives the full variable domain: NAGVMQNPRHLVRRRGQEARLRCSPMKGHSHVYWYRQLPEEGLKFMVYLQKENIIDESGMPKERFSAEFPKEGPSILRIQQVVRGDSAAYFCASSPLTGTVSGNTIYFGEGSWLTVV.

V gene TRBV24-1 combines with J gene TRBJ2-1; 16 bases map to TRBD2. V shed 4 bases and J 8 bases; nucleotides not matched to a gene: 10. The CDR3 has 18 amino acids. Germline V gives CDR1 KGHDR, CDR2 SFDVKD. DNA of the CDR3: TGTGCCACCAGTGAACTACGCGGGACTAGCGGGGGGGACTATGAGCAGTTCTTC. Protein sequence: CATSELRGTSGGDYEQFF.

This chain uses TRBV20-1 with TRBJ2-1; TRBD2 agrees at 9 bases. Germline V lookup: CDR1 DFQATT, CDR2 SNEGSKA (reference sequence). The length of the CDR3 is 13 residues. V lost 7 bases to trimming and J lost 6 bases; unmatched junction nucleotides: 7. DNA of the CDR3: TGCAGTGGAAATAGCGGGAGATTCAATGAGCAGTTCTTC. As protein: CSGNSGRFNEQFF.

This clonotype was seen more than once but under ten times. V gene TRBV6-5 combines with J gene TRBJ2-2; perhaps TRBD2 as D (5 bases). Between the trimmed V and J ends, which lost 0 bases and 6 bases, there was a span of 14 bases. This CDR3 spans 16 amino acids. Germline CDR1 reads MNHEY; CDR2 reads SVGAGI. CDR3 coding DNA: TGTGCCAGCAGTTACTCGAGGGCATTTGTAGCCGGGGAGCTGTTTTTT. This gives the protein CASSYSRAFVAGELFF.

The rearrangement uses TRBV28 and TRBJ2-7; tentatively, D is TRBD1 or TRBD2 (5 bases each). The germline V gene has CDR1 MDHEN and CDR2 SYDVKM. The V end lost 7 bases, the J end lost 6 bases, and 22 bases lay between the germline ends. The CDR3 runs to 15 residues. DNA for the CDR3: TGTGCCAGCACCAACGCCAAGTCAGGGAGACTCGAGCAGTACGTC. Its translation: CASTNAKSGRLEQYV.

This clonotype was counted between two and nine times. V is TRBV11-3 and J is TRBJ1-1; D is unclear. V was cut by 2 bases and J by 4 bases, with 11 bases left in between. The CDR3 totals 14 residues. Germline V gene sequence: CDR1 SGHNT, CDR2 YENEEA. The CDR3 sequence is CASSLLLGSTEAFF. The CDR3 DNA is TGTGCCAGCAGCTTATTGCTGGGGAGCACTGAAGCTTTCTTT.

Only a few counts were recorded for this clonotype. This chain uses TRBV20-1 with TRBJ2-1; unclear D gene. The ends were cut back, 3 bases at V and 0 bases at J, with 6 bases in the middle. This CDR3 contains 13 residues. The germline V gene has CDR1 DFQATT and CDR2 SNEGSKA (reference sequence). CDR3 loop: CSARPYSYNEQFF. Written as DNA, the CDR3 is TGCAGTGCTAGGCCTTACTCCTACAATGAGCAGTTCTTC.

Only a few counts were recorded for this clonotype. This chain joins TRBV7-2 and TRBJ1-1, with D hard to call. Trimming left V 1 base short and J 1 base short, with 10 bases between. There are 15 residues in the CDR3. CDR1 and CDR2 from the germline V gene are SGHTA and FQGNSA. CDR3 nucleotides: TGTGCCAGCAGCTTAGTGGTTCTGGCGAACACTGAAGCTTTCTTT. Residues: CASSLVVLANTEAFF.

The chain employs TRBV24-1 and TRBJ2-5; TRBD2 agrees at 9 bases. Trimming cost V 1 base and J 3 bases; bases outside gene matches: 2. The CDR3 is 15 residues long. CDR1 and CDR2 from the germline V gene are KGHDR and SFDVKD. CDR3 loop: CATSDFASGKETQYF. The CDR3 region has the DNA TGTGCCACCAGTGATTTTGCTAGCGGGAAAGAGACCCAGTACTTC.

The chain is built from TRBV12-3 or TRBV12-4 and TRBJ1-1; no clear D gene. This CDR3 has 13 amino acids. V was pared by 2 bases and J by 4 bases, with 8 bases between. The CDR3 reads CASSLYGSTEAFF. CDR3 bases: TGTGCCAGCAGTTTATATGGGTCCACTGAAGCTTTCTTT.

Only a few counts were recorded for this clonotype. The chain joins TRBV6-5 to TRBJ2-2; D is perhaps TRBD2 (6 bases). The ends were cut back, 4 bases at V and 4 bases at J, with 10 bases in the middle. CDR3 size: 14 residues. Per the germline V gene, CDR1 is MNHEY and CDR2 is SVGAGI. The CDR3 loop reads CASSSTRFTGELFF. The CDR3 DNA reads TGTGCCAGCAGTTCGACTAGATTCACCGGGGAGCTGTTTTTT.

This clonotype was detected a few times. This chain joins TRBV20-1 and TRBJ1-5; D is undetermined. CDR1 DFQATT and CDR2 SNEGSKA come from the germline V gene (reference sequence). The CDR3 spans 13 residues. With 1 base removed from V and 6 bases from J, the gap between germline ends came to 10 bases. The CDR3 bases are TGCAGTGCTAGAGCGATATTGGGTCAGCCCCAGCATTTT. Protein product: CSARAILGQPQHF.

A few counts support this clonotype. The rearrangement links TRBV21-1 to TRBJ1-2; the table's D call, TRBD1, has no DNA check behind it. TRBV21-1 corresponds to a pseudogene. This CDR3 contains 15 residues. In DNA, the CDR3 is TGTGCCAGCAGCAAAAGGGACAGCGTAAACTATGGCTACACCTTC. The encoded protein is CASSKRDSVNYGYTF.

The chain couples TRBV5-6 to TRBJ2-7, with 7 positions matching TRBD1. This CDR3 has 13 residues. From germline, CDR1 is SGHDT and CDR2 YYEEEE. V trimming: 4 bases; J trimming: 4 bases; junction bases outside the gene matches: 5. The CDR3 here is CASSRRTGYEQYV. The CDR3 DNA follows: TGTGCCAGCAGCCGCAGGACAGGATACGAGCAGTACGTC.

The J gene is TRBJ2-1, the V gene TRBV3-1; 15 nucleotides align to TRBD2. V lost 4 bases to trimming and J lost 8 bases; unmatched junction nucleotides: 6. CDR3 size: 16 residues. Germline V gene data show CDR1 as LGHDT and CDR2 as YNNKEL (reference sequence). CDR3 coding DNA: TGTGCCAGCAGCCCCCGGACTAGCGGGAGGGGAGATGAGCAGTTCTTC. Its protein product is CASSPRTSGRGDEQFF.

The V gene is TRBV10-3, the J gene TRBJ2-7; possibly TRBD1 for D (5 bases). Looked up from germline, CDR1 is ENHRY and CDR2 is SYGVKD. Trimming shortened V by 0 bases and J by 1 base, and 7 bases separated the two germline ends. The CDR3 loop spans 14 amino acids. The CDR3 region has the DNA TGTGCCATCAGTGAGTCGAAGGGGTCCTACGAGCAGTACTTC. Amino acids: CAISESKGSYEQYF.

This clonotype was observed a few times. The rearrangement joins TRBV6-1 to TRBJ2-2, with 9 bases matching TRBD1. This CDR3 has 16 amino acids. From germline, CDR1 is MNHNS and CDR2 SASEGT. V dropped 4 bases and J dropped 3; count of bases not matched to a gene: 6. CDR3 sequence: CASSATGTGYTGELFF. CDR3 bases: TGTGCCAGCAGTGCAACCGGGACAGGGTACACCGGGGAGCTGTTTTTT.

This clonotype was picked up many times. The chain uses TRBV12-3 or TRBV12-4 and TRBJ2-5; 9 positions match TRBD1. V lost 6 bases to trimming and J lost 5 bases; unmatched junction nucleotides: 7. The CDR3 spans 14 residues. CDR3 bases: TGTGCCAGCAGCCCGACAGGGGGTTATGAGACCCAGTACTTC. This codes for CASSPTGGYETQYF.

This clonotype was seen only a few times. The V and J genes are TRBV28 and TRBJ2-7, with 11 nucleotides matching TRBD2. This CDR3 region has 16 residues. CDR1 and CDR2 (germline): MDHEN, SYDVKM. The V and J ends lost 8 bases and 2 bases, in that order; junction bases with no gene match: 11. DNA for the CDR3: TGTGCCAGCCGACCTCCGGGACTAGCGGAAGCCTACGAGCAGTACTTC. This sequence encodes CASRPPGLAEAYEQYF.

This clonotype was picked up one time. The rearrangement joins TRBV9 to TRBJ2-2, with D maybe TRBD2 (5 bases). The V end was cut by 0 bases, the J end by 2 bases, with 11 bases between. Germline CDR1 SGDLS, CDR2 YYNGEE. The CDR3 covers 16 residues. Here the CDR3 reads CASSVVASPNTGELFF. For the CDR3, the DNA is TGTGCCAGCAGCGTAGTGGCTAGCCCCAACACCGGGGAGCTGTTTTTT.

The chain carries TRBV5-1 and TRBJ2-3; 14 bases are shared with TRBD2. Germline CDR1 and CDR2: SGHRS and YFSETQ. There are 16 residues in the CDR3. V was clipped by 3 bases and J by 2 bases; unmatched bases: 2. The CDR3 DNA reads TGCGCCAGCAGCTCGGGACTAGCGGGGGACACAGATACGCAGTATTTT. Amino acids: CASSSGLAGDTDTQYF.